The source of this T cell receptor (beta chain) is a study of blood T cell repertoires in COVID-19. Overall study context: PBMCs, B-cell-depleted T cells, or T cells provided the cDNA or gDNA that made up the material.

In the original workflow: Quantification of nucleated cells was approximated via reference gene primer amplification. Profiled with immunoSEQ multiplex PCR; TCRdb holds only in-frame clones, not every one. V and J calls and clone size come straight from that table; D and trimming were deduced from the DNA. The sample holds hundreds of thousands of clones, approximately 91% seen once. V lost 0 bases and J 4 bases, leaving 12 bases between the germline ends. The CDR3 is 15 amino acids. In germline, CDR1 is MGHRA, CDR2 YSYEKL. Sample: peripheral blood. This sequence was found in a man in his forties with acute or convalescent COVID-19. This chain joins TRBV4-1 and TRBJ1-2, with D unclear. The CDR3 DNA reads TGCGCCAGCAGCCAAGAGAACAGCCAATTCTATGGCTACACCTTC. Its protein is CASSQENSQFYGYTF.